Below, 14 T cell receptor beta chains from the same sample are listed, as sequenced in a study of cytomegalovirus exposure and HLA in healthy donors. The PCR had 60 Vbeta and 13 Jbeta primers. Generated by immunoSEQ multiplex PCR, the TCRdb table keeps only in-frame clones and is missing some. The repertoire holds around 140,000 clones, with 76% as singletons. Material: PBMCs. These receptors came from a female donor in good health and CMV-seropositive.

The chain employs TRBV2 and TRBJ1-1; 8 positions match TRBD1. Germline trimming cut 4 bases from V and 5 bases from J; bases unmatched to any gene: 12. CDR3 length: 16 amino acids. Germline values: CDR1 SNHLY, CDR2 FYNNEI. CDR3 DNA sequence: TGTGCCAGCAGTGGGTTCAAAACAGGGACAGGAACTGAAGCTTTCTTT. This codes for CASSGFKTGTGTEAFF.

The table lists this clone with a count of one. J is TRBJ2-5 and V is TRBV5-4, with 11 bases aligning to TRBD2. This CDR3 region has 15 residues. Losses at the gene ends were 4 bases for V and 2 bases for J; bases not matched to a gene: 4. Germline V lookup: CDR1 SGHNT, CDR2 YYREEE (reference sequence). The CDR3 region is CASSTRLAGQETQYF. The DNA of the CDR3 is TGTGCCAGCAGCACCCGACTAGCGGGACAAGAGACCCAGTACTTC.

The chain carries TRBV5-5 and TRBJ2-4; D may be TRBD2 (5 bases). This CDR3 has 16 amino acids. V lost 1 base to trimming and J lost 0 bases, with 11 bases between them. The germline gives CDR1 SGHKS, CDR2 YYEKEE (reference sequence). The CDR3: CASSLMLAAAKNIQYF. The CDR3 coding sequence is TGTGCCAGCAGCTTGATGCTAGCTGCAGCCAAAAACATTCAGTACTTC.

This chain links TRBV19 with TRBJ2-7, with 7 bases aligning to TRBD1. Germline trimming cut 4 bases from V and 0 bases from J; bases unmatched to any gene: 3. CDR3 length equals 14 residues. Germline loops: CDR1 LNHDA, CDR2 SQIVND (reference sequence). The CDR3 coding sequence is TGTGCCAGTAGTACCCGGGACAGCTCCTACGAGCAGTACTTC. Amino acid sequence: CASSTRDSSYEQYF.

This clone has just one count. The chain joins TRBV7-3 to TRBJ2-5, with TRBD2 matching over 10 bases. In germline, CDR1 is SGHTA, CDR2 FQGTGA. V gave up 1 base and J gave up 10 bases; unmatched junction bases: 9. The CDR3 consists of 15 residues. Here the CDR3 DNA reads TGTGCCAGCAGCTTAAATCCCCGAGGGACTAGCGTCCAGTACTTC. Its translation is CASSLNPRGTSVQYF. The full variable domain, completed using reference TRBV7-3 and TRBJ2-5, is GAGVSQTPSNKVTEKGKYVELRCDPISGHTALYWYRQSLGQGPEFLIYFQGTGAADDSGLPNDRFFAVRPEGSVSTLKIQRTERGDSAVYLCASSLNPRGTSVQYFGPGTRLLVL.

The V gene is TRBV6-1, the J gene TRBJ2-7; unclear D gene. V was pared by 6 bases and J by 4 bases, with 16 bases between. This CDR3 is 14 amino acids long. The germline CDR1 and CDR2 sequences are MNHNS and SASEGT. Here the CDR3 reads CASRPVGERYEQYF. CDR3 coding DNA: TGTGCCAGCAGGCCAGTTGGCGAGAGGTACGAGCAGTACTTC.

The rearrangement uses TRBV5-1 and TRBJ1-3; D is possibly TRBD1 (6 bases). Per germline, CDR1 SGHRS and CDR2 YFSETQ. Trimming took 2 bases from V and 0 from J, leaving 15 bases between them. This CDR3 comprises 17 residues. CDR3 sequence reads: CASSFASGALSGNTIYF. CDR3 sequence (DNA): TGCGCCAGCAGCTTCGCCTCAGGGGCCCTCTCTGGAAACACCATATATTTT. Filled out from reference TRBV5-1 and TRBJ1-3, the complete variable domain reads KAGVTQTPRYLIKTRGQQVTLSCSPISGHRSVSWYQQTPGQGLQFLFEYFSETQRNKGNFPGRFSGRQFSNSRSEMNVSTLELGDSALYLCASSFASGALSGNTIYFGEGSWLTVV.

The chain links TRBV28 to TRBJ1-1; D is possibly TRBD1 (5 bases). V was shortened by 3 bases and J by 6 bases, with 11 bases between the two germline ends. The CDR3 totals 13 residues. CDR1 is MDHEN, CDR2 SYDVKM, per germline. The CDR3 DNA reads as TGTGCCAGCAGTTTTGGACAAGTTTCTGAAGCTTTCTTT. Its translation is CASSFGQVSEAFF.

The chain has TRBV7-6 and TRBJ2-5, with 10 bases fitting TRBD2. The CDR3 runs 15 residues. V shed 4 bases, J shed 5 bases, and the junction held 7 bases outside the gene matches. Germline CDR1 and CDR2: SGHVS and FNYEAQ. CDR3 sequence: CASSSVAGGGETQYF. Here the CDR3 DNA reads TGTGCCAGCAGCTCCGTAGCGGGGGGAGGGGAGACCCAGTACTTC. Full variable domain (missing parts from reference TRBV7-6 and TRBJ2-5): GAGVSQSPRYKVTKRGQDVALRCDPISGHVSLYWYRQALGQGPEFLTYFNYEAQQDKSGLPNDRFSAERPEGSISTLTIQRTEQRDSAMYRCASSSVAGGGETQYFGPGTRLLVL.

The chain uses TRBV27 and TRBJ2-1; TRBD2 aligns across 9 bases. The CDR3 is 21 residues long. The junction had 19 bases not matched to a gene; V was cut back by 4 bases and J by 0 bases. CDR1 is MNHEY and CDR2 is SMNVEV in the germline V gene (reference sequence). In DNA, the CDR3 is TGTGCCAGCAGTTCTTTGGTCAGGAGCGGGGGGCAAAGGAGCTCCTACAATGAGCAGTTCTTC. This codes for CASSSLVRSGGQRSSYNEQFF.

The chain employs TRBV6-1 and TRBJ2-3; no clear D. From germline, CDR1 is MNHNS and CDR2 SASEGT. V shed 2 bases and J shed 3 bases, with 3 bases lying between them. CDR3 size: 12 residues. The CDR3 protein is CASSEQTDTQYF. CDR3 nucleotides: TGTGCCAGCAGTGAACAAACAGATACGCAGTATTTT.

J is TRBJ2-7 and V is TRBV6-1, with D possibly matching TRBD2 (6 bases). V was clipped by 0 bases and J by 2 bases, with 17 bases between them. Germline V gives CDR1 MNHNS, CDR2 SASEGT. The length of the CDR3 is 17 residues. CDR3 nucleotides: TGTGCCAGCAGTGAAGCGCTTCGAGCGGGTACCCCCTACGAGCAGTACTTC. Protein sequence: CASSEALRAGTPYEQYF.

The CDR3 region has the DNA TGTGCCAGCAGCCACCGGGGGGCCTATGGCTACACCTTC. Residues: CASSHRGAYGYTF. The rearrangement joins TRBV7-9 to TRBJ1-2; possibly TRBD1 for D (6 bases). With 5 bases removed from V and 4 bases from J, the gap between germline ends came to 11 bases. The germline gives CDR1 SEHNR, CDR2 FQNEAQ (reference sequence). The CDR3 spans 13 residues.

The chain has TRBV30 and TRBJ1-1; D is undetermined. Per the germline V gene, CDR1 is GTSNPN and CDR2 is SVGIG (reference sequence). V lost 3 bases and J lost 3, with 8 bases in between. The CDR3 is 12 residues long. CDR3 in DNA: TGTGCCTGGAGCCAGTCCTACACTGAAGCTTTCTTT. This translates into CAWSQSYTEAFF.